The sequence of this TCR beta chain was determined in a study of human T cells and chemical hapten exposure. Study information: The upper back received 0.01% DPC by patch testing, with results read at 6 days. General study findings and limits: Donors had alopecia, so their immune response may differ from healthy people's. Patch test score rose with PT1 expanded TCRs, significant at 8, 16, 32, not 4.

The germline CDR1 and CDR2 sequences are DFQATT and SNEGSKA (reference sequence). Trimming cost V 2 bases and J 5 bases, with 13 bases left between them. The CDR3 runs to 15 residues. This sample's time point: patch test 3, about 24 weeks after DPC sensitization. Noted treatment: therapeutic diphenylcyclopropenone sensitization with weekly scalp DPC. In TCRdb, the RACE reads were re-called with MiXCR into one record per CDR3 protein. The data show about 82,000 distinct CDR3 sequences, with around 13% seen just once and approximately 5% held by the top ten. In its sample, this clonotype was seen many times. Its specificity is not known.

The chain has TRBV20-1 and TRBJ1-6; tentatively, D is TRBD1 (5 bases). The sequences come from whole blood, collected in connection with sensitization to the hapten diphenylcyclopropenone (DPC). The sequence derives from a woman aged 45-59 years with alopecia areata. Some clones in this sample may be carry-over from other donors' samples. In nucleotides, the CDR3 is TGCAGTGCTAGATCGGGGCGCTCAGATAATTCACCCCTCCACTTT. This sequence encodes CSARSGRSDNSPLHF.